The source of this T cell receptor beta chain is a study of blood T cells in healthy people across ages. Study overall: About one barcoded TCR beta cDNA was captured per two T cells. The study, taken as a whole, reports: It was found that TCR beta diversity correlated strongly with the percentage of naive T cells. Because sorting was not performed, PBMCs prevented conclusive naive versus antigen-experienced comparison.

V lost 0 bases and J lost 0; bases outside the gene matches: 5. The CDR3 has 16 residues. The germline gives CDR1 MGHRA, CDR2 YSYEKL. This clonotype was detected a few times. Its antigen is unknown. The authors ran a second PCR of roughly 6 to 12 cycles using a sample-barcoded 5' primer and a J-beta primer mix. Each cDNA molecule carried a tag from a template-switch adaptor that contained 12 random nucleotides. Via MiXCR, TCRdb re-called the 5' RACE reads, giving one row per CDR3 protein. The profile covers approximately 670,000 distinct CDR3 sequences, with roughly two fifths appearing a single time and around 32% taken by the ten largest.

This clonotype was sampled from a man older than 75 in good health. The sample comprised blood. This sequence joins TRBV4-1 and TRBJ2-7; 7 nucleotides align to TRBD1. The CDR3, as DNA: TGCGCCAGCAGCCAAGATTACAGGGGATCCTCCTACGAGCAGTACTTC. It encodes CASSQDYRGSSYEQYF.